Listed below are T cell receptor beta chains from one sample, sequenced in a study of blood T cell repertoires in COVID-19. The data were produced by immunoSEQ multiplex PCR, yet TCRdb's version contains in-frame clones alone and is incomplete. In the table there are some 83,000 clones, more than 65% of which are singletons. The sequenced sample consisted of peripheral blood. These receptors all come from a man between 50 and 59 years old with acute or convalescent COVID-19. CDR3s include the opening cysteine and the closing phenylalanine or tryptophan. D genes are given only for firm matches. Size values are once, few and many counts, or a class for expanded clones, and some rows have none.

NA	TRBJ1-4	NA	TRBV9	TGTGCCAGCAGCGCCCGGGGGGGCGCGGGCCCAAAGGAAAAACTGTTTTTT	CASSARGGAGPKEKLFF
TRBD1	TRBJ1-5	few	TRBV28	TGTGCCGCTCAGGGGACAGCGGTTGGTCAGCCCCAGCATTTT	CAAQGTAVGQPQHF
NA	TRBJ2-3	once	TRBV7-5	TGTGCCAGAAGCTTAGAAGGCGGGGGGGACACAGATACGCAGTATTTT	CARSLEGGGDTDTQYF
TRBD2	TRBJ2-2	NA	TRBV30	TGTGCCTGGAGTGGGCGCCTAGCGGGGGCGGCGGAGCTGTTTTTT	CAWSGRLAGAAELFF
NA	TRBJ1-2	NA	TRBV6-5	TGTGCCAGCAGTTACCTACAGGGAAGCGGCTACACCTTC	CASSYLQGSGYTF
TRBD2	TRBJ2-1	NA	TRBV9	TGTGCCAGCAGCTTGCGAAGGACTAGCGGGCCAAGCTCCTACAATGAGCAGTTCTTC	CASSLRRTSGPSSYNEQFF
NA	TRBJ2-6	NA	TRBV5-1	TGCGCCAGCAGCTCCTTATCGGGAGGGGCCAACGTCCTGACTTTC	CASSSLSGGANVLTF
NA	TRBJ1-5	few	TRBV28	TGTGCCAGCAGCCCCGTGGCTCAGCCCCAGCATTTT	CASSPVAQPQHF
TRBD1	TRBJ2-3	NA	TRBV15	TGTGCCACCAGCAGCAGACAGGGAGAGGTGTCAGATACGCAGTATTTT	CATSSRQGEVSDTQYF
TRBD1	TRBJ1-5	NA	TRBV6-5	TGTGCCAGCAGAGGGGCCACAGGGGACAATCAGCCCCAGCATTTT	CASRGATGDNQPQHF
NA	TRBJ2-3	NA	TRBV9	TGTGCCAGCAGCGTGGAGGGGACGGGTAACACAGATACGCAGTATTTT	CASSVEGTGNTDTQYF
TRBD1	TRBJ1-2	NA	TRBV5-5	TGTGCCAGCAGCTTGGGGGACAGCGCTAACTATGGCTACACCTTC	CASSLGDSANYGYTF
NA	TRBJ2-3	NA	TRBV25-1	TGTGCCAGCAGTGACCCTGGGCGGGGTGGGACAGATACGCAGTATTTT	CASSDPGRGGTDTQYF
TRBD1	TRBJ2-7	NA	TRBV12-3/TRBV12-4	TGTGCCAGCACCCTCAGGGGGCAGGACGAGCAGTACTTC	CASTLRGQDEQYF
NA	TRBJ2-7	NA	TRBV5-1	TGCGCCAGCAGCCCCAATTGGCCCACCTCTTTGTACGAGCAGTACTTC	CASSPNWPTSLYEQYF
NA	TRBJ2-3	NA	TRBV6-6	TGTGCCAGCAGTTACCAGGCCACAGATACGCAGTATTTT	CASSYQATDTQYF
NA	TRBJ2-5	NA	TRBV2	TGTGCCAGCAGTGTCGACAGGAGCCAAGAGACCCAGTACTTC	CASSVDRSQETQYF
NA	TRBJ1-1	NA	TRBV7-2	TGTGCCAGCGTACCCACCGGGGGGCCCGGTGAAGCTTTCTTT	CASVPTGGPGEAFF
NA	TRBJ1-2	NA	TRBV3-1/TRBV3-2	TGTGCCAGCAGCCAAGGCATGGCTAGGGTTAGCGGTGGCTACACCTTC	CASSQGMARVSGGYTF
NA	TRBJ1-1	once	TRBV9	TGTGCCAGCAGCGGAAGCCCAGGGACTGGGAAAGCTTTCTTT	CASSGSPGTGKAFF
TRBD1	TRBJ2-5	NA	TRBV11-2	TGTGCCAGCAGCTTAGAGCGAGGGACAGGGGGCAAAGAGACCCAGTACTTC	CASSLERGTGGKETQYF
NA	TRBJ1-5	NA	TRBV6-5	TGTGCCAGCAGGGGTCAGGGGCTATTTCAGCCCCAGCATTTT	CASRGQGLFQPQHF
NA	TRBJ2-7	few	TRBV7-8	TGTGCCAGCAGCTTAGTGTTACAGGCCGAGCAGTACTTC	CASSLVLQAEQYF
TRBD1	TRBJ1-4	few	TRBV18	TGTGCCAGCTCAGAACGAGGGACAGGAGTACTACCGAATGAAAAACTGTTTTTT	CASSERGTGVLPNEKLFF
TRBD1	TRBJ2-2	NA	TRBV11-3	TGTGCCAGCACCAAACAGGGGGGGGAGCTGTTTTTT	CASTKQGGELFF
NA	TRBJ2-7	NA	TRBV5-6	TGTGCCAGCAGCTCGTCAGCGTACGAGCAGTACTTC	CASSSSAYEQYF
NA	TRBJ1-3	NA	TRBV4-2	TGTGCCAGCAGCCAAGGAAGACAGATCCCCGGGAACACCATATATTTT	CASSQGRQIPGNTIYF
NA	TRBJ1-4	few	TRBV5-8	TGTGCCAGCAGCTTGGGCCGTGGCGGGGAAAAACTGTTTTTT	CASSLGRGGEKLFF
NA	TRBJ2-6	NA	TRBV27	TGTGCCAGCAGTCCCTCGCGGACAGCCGGCTCTGGGGCCAACGTCCTGACTTTC	CASSPSRTAGSGANVLTF
TRBD1	TRBJ1-1	NA	TRBV5-4	TGTGCCAGCAGCTCGCCCGGGACAGGGGGCACTGAAGCTTTCTTT	CASSSPGTGGTEAFF
NA	TRBJ1-1	NA	TRBV11-2	TGTGCCAGCAGCTCAACAGGGTTAGCTGAAGCTTTCTTT	CASSSTGLAEAFF
TRBD2	TRBJ2-1	NA	TRBV5-1	TGCGCCAGCAGCTTGGCCGGGGGGAACTACAATGAGCAGTTCTTC	CASSLAGGNYNEQFF
NA	TRBJ1-5	NA	TRBV27	TGTGCCAGCAGTTTGTTCGGGTATAGCAATCAGCCCCAGCATTTT	CASSLFGYSNQPQHF
TRBD1	TRBJ1-6	NA	TRBV5-6	TGTGCCAGCAGCTTGCTGGGACAGGGGTTTATTTCACCCCTCCACTTT	CASSLLGQGFISPLHF
NA	TRBJ1-2	NA	TRBV7-2	TGTGCCAGCAGCTTTTACGACAGGCTCTATGGCTACACCTTC	CASSFYDRLYGYTF
TRBD1	TRBJ1-3	NA	TRBV7-2	TGTGCCAGCAGCACGAACAGGGGTACTGGAAACACCATATATTTT	CASSTNRGTGNTIYF
NA	TRBJ2-7	NA	TRBV7-2	TGTGCCAGCAGCTTATCAATCAGGGATTACGAGCAGTACTTC	CASSLSIRDYEQYF
NA	TRBJ2-2	NA	TRBV9	TGTGCCAGCACCCCTAGGGGGGGGGACACCGGGGAGCTGTTTTTT	CASTPRGGDTGELFF
NA	TRBJ2-1	NA	TRBV9	TGTGCCAGCAGCGTAGTAGACGGAGCCTACAATGAGCAGTTCTTC	CASSVVDGAYNEQFF
TRBD1	TRBJ1-6	NA	TRBV5-1	TGCGCCAGCCGCCGGACAGGGGAATATTCACCCCTCCACTTT	CASRRTGEYSPLHF
NA	TRBJ2-3	NA	TRBV3-1/TRBV3-2	TGTGCCAGCAGCCAAGAGTCCCCGGGGACAGATACGCAGTATTTT	CASSQESPGTDTQYF
TRBD1	TRBJ2-7	NA	TRBV5-1	TGCGCCAGCAGCTCCCGGGACAGGGGGTTTCGGGGCGAGCAGTACTTC	CASSSRDRGFRGEQYF
NA	TRBJ2-7	NA	TRBV21-1	TGTGCCAGCAGCACTCGACAGGGGGCGAAGTCTCGCGGCGAGCAGTACTTC	CASSTRQGAKSRGEQYF
NA	TRBJ1-1	NA	TRBV3-1/TRBV3-2	TGTGCCAGCAGCCAAGGCAGGCAGAGCACTGAAGCTTTCTTT	CASSQGRQSTEAFF
NA	TRBJ1-2	NA	TRBV30	TGTGCCTCGGGCGAGGGCTATGGCTACACCTTC	CASGEGYGYTF
TRBD1	TRBJ2-2	NA	TRBV19	TGTGCCAGTAGTGCGACAGGGTCTGGGGAGCTGTTTTTT	CASSATGSGELFF
TRBD2	TRBJ2-1	NA	TRBV7-3	TGTGCCAGCAGTCCCCCGGGGGGACCCATATGGGAGCAGTTCTTC	CASSPPGGPIWEQFF